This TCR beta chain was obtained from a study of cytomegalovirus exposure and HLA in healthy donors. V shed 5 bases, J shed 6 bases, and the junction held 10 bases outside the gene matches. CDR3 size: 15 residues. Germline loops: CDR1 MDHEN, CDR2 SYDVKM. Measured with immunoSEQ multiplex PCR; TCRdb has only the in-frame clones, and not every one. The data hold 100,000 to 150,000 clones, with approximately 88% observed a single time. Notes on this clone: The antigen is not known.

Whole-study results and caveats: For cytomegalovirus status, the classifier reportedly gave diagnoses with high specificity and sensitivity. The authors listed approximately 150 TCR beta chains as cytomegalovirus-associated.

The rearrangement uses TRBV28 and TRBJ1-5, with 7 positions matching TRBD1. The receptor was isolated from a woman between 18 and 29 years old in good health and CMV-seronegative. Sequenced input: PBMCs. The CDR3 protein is CASSTADRLGQPQHF. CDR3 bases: TGTGCCAGCAGTACCGCGGACAGGTTAGGTCAGCCCCAGCATTTT.